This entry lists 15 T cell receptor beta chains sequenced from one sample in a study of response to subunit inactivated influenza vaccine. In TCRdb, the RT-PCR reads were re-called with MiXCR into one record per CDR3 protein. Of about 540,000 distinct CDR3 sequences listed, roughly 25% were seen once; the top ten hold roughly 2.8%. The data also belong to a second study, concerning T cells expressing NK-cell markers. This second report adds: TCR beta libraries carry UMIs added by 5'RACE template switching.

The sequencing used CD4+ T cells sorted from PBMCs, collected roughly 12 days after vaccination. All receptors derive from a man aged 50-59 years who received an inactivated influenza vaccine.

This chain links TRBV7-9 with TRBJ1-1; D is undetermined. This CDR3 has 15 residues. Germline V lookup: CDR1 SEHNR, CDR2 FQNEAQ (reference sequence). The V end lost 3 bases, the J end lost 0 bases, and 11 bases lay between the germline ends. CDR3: CASSFGEIMNTEAFF. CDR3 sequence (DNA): TGTGCCAGCAGCTTCGGGGAGATCATGAACACTGAAGCTTTCTTT. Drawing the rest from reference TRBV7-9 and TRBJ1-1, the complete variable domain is DTGVSQNPRHKITKRGQNVTFRCDPISEHNRLYWYRQTLGQGPEFLTYFQNEAQLEKSRLLSDRFSAERPKGSFSTLEIQRTEQGDSAMYLCASSFGEIMNTEAFFGQGTRLTVV.

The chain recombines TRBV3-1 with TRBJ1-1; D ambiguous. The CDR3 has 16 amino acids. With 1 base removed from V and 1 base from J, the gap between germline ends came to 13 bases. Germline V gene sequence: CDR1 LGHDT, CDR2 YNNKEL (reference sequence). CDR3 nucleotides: TGTGCCAGCAGCCAAGCAGGTGATGGACGGAACACTGAAGCTTTCTTT. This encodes CASSQAGDGRNTEAFF.

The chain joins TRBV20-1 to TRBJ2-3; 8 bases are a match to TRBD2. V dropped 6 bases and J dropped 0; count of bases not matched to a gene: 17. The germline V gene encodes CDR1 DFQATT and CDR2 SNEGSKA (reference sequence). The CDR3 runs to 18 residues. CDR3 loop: CSANLGLALRLSTDTQYF. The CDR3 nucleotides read TGCAGTGCGAATCTCGGACTAGCTTTGAGACTAAGCACAGATACGCAGTATTTT.

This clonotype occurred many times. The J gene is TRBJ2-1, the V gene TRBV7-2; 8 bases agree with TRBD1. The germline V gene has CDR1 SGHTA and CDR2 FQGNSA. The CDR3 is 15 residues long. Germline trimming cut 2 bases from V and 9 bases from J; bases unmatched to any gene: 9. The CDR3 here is CASSLTAGGSLEQFF. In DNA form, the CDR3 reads TGTGCCAGCAGCTTAACAGCAGGGGGCTCTCTTGAGCAGTTCTTC. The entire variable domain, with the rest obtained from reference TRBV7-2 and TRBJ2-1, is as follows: GAGVSQSPSNKVTEKGKDVELRCDPISGHTALYWYRQSLGQGLEFLIYFQGNSAPDKSGLPSDRFSAERTGGSVSTLTIQRTQQEDSAVYLCASSLTAGGSLEQFFGPGTRLTVL.

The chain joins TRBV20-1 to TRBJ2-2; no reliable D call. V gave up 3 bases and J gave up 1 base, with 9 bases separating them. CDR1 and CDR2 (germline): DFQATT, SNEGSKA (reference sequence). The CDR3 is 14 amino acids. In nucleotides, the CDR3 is TGCAGTGCTAGTGGTGGGGTGAACACCGGGGAGCTGTTTTTT. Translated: CSASGGVNTGELFF.

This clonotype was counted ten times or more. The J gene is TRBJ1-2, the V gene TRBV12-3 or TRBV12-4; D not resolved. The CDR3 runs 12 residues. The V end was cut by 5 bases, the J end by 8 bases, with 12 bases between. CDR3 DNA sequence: TGTGCCAGCAGTGACCTAGGAGAAGGCTACACCTTC. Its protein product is CASSDLGEGYTF.

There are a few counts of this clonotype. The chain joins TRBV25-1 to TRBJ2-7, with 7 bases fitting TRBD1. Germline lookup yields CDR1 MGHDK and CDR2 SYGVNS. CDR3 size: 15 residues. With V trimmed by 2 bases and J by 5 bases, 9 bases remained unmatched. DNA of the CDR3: TGTGCCAGCAGTGAACGAAAAGGGGGCTTAGACGAGCAGTACTTC. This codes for CASSERKGGLDEQYF.

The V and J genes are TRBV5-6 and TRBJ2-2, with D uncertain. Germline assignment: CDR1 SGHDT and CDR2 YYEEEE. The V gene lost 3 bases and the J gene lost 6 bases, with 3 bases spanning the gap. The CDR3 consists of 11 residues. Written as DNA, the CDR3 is TGTGCCAGCAGCTATTCCGGGGAGCTGTTTTTT. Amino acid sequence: CASSYSGELFF.

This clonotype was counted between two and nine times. CDR3 sequence reads: CASSLAEGRSQPQHF. Written as DNA, the CDR3 is TGTGCCAGCAGCTTAGCCGAGGGCAGGTCACAGCCCCAGCATTTT. The J gene is TRBJ1-5, the V gene TRBV7-2; no reliable D call. This CDR3 has 15 residues. The germline V and J ends were trimmed by 0 bases and 7 bases, with 13 bases remaining between them. Germline values: CDR1 SGHTA, CDR2 FQGNSA.

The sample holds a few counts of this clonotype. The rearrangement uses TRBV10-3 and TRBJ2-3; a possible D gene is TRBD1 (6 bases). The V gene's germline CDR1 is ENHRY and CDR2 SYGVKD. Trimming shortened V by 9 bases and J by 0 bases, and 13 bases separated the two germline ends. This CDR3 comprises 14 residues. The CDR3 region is CAIGTSRSTDTQYF. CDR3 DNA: TGTGCCATAGGGACATCCAGGAGCACAGATACGCAGTATTTT.

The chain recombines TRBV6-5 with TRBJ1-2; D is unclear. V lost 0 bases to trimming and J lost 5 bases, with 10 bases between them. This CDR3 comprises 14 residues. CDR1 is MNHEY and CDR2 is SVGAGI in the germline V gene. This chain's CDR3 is CASSYSTVSYGYTF. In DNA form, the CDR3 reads TGTGCCAGCAGTTACTCCACGGTGTCTTATGGCTACACCTTC.

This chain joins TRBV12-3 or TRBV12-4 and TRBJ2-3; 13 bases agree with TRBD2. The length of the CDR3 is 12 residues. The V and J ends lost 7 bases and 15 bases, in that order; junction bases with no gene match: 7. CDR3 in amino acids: CASTLTSGRQYF. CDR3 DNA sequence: TGTGCCAGCACTCTGACTAGCGGGAGGCAATATTTT.

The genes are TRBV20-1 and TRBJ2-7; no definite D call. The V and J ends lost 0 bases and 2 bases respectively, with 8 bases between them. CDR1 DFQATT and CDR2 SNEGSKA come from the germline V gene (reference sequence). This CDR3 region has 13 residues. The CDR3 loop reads CSARDLQAYEQYF. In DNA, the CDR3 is TGCAGTGCTAGAGATCTACAAGCCTACGAGCAGTACTTC.

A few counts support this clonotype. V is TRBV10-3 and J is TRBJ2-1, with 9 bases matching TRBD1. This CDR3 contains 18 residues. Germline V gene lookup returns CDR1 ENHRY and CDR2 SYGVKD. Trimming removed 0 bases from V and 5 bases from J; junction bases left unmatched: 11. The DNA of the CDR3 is TGTGCCATCAGTGAGTCGATACAGGGGGCAAGGGTAAACAATGAGCAGTTCTTC. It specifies CAISESIQGARVNNEQFF.

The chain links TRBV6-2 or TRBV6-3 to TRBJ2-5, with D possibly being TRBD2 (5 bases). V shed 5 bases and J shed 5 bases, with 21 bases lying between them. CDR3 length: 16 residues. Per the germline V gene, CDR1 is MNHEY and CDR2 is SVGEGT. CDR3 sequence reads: CASSPRRQRRGETQYF. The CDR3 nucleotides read TGTGCCAGCAGTCCGCGGAGGCAGCGGAGAGGGGAGACCCAGTACTTC.